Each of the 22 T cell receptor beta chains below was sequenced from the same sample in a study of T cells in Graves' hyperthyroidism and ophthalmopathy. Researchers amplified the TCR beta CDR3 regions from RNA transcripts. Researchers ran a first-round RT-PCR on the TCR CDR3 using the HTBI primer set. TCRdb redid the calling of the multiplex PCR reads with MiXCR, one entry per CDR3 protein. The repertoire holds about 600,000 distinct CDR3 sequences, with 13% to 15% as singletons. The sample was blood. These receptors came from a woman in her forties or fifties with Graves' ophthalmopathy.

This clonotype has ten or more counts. The CDR3 nucleotides are TGTGCCAGATCGCAGGTGAACACTGAAGCTTTCTTT. Translated, it gives CARSQVNTEAFF. This sequence joins TRBV2 and TRBJ1-1; D is uncertain. Trimming stripped 9 bases from V and 0 bases from J, with 8 bases between. The CDR3 runs to 12 residues. Germline V gene sequence: CDR1 SNHLY, CDR2 FYNNEI.

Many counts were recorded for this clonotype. CDR3 protein: CASSHDGEPSYEQYF. The CDR3 bases are TGTGCCAGCAGCCACGACGGGGAACCCTCCTACGAGCAGTACTTC. The gene calls are TRBV14 and TRBJ2-7; a possible D gene is TRBD2 (5 bases). This CDR3 comprises 15 residues. V was trimmed by 3 bases and J by 0 bases, leaving 12 bases between them. In germline, CDR1 is SGHDN, CDR2 FVKESK.

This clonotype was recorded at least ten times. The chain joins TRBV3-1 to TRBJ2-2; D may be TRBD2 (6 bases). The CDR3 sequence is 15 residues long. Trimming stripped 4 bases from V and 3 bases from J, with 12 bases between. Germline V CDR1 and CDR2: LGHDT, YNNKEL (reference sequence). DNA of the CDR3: TGTGCCAGCAGCCCGGGAGTAAGGTACACCGGGGAGCTGTTTTTT. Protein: CASSPGVRYTGELFF.

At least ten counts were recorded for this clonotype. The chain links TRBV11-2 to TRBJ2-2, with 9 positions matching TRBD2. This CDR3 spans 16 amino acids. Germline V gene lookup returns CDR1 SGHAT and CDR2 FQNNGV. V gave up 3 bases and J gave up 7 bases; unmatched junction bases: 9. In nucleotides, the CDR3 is TGTGCCAGCAGCTTGCGGGCGGGAGGGCCGTACGGGGAGCTGTTTTTT. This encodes CASSLRAGGPYGELFF. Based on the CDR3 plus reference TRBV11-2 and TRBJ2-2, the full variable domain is EAGVAQSPRYKIIEKRQSVAFWCNPISGHATLYWYQQILGQGPKLLIQFQNNGVVDDSQLPKDRFSAERLKGVDSTLKIQPAKLEDSAVYLCASSLRAGGPYGELFFGEGSRLTVL.

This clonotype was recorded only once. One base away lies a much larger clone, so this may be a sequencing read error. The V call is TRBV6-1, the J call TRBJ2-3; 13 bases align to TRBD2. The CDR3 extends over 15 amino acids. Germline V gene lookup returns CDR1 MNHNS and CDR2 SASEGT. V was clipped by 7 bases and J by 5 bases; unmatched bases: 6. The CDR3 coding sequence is TGTGCCAGCACCGCGGGACTAGCGGGACTAGATACGCAGTATTTT. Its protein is CASTAGLAGLDTQYF.

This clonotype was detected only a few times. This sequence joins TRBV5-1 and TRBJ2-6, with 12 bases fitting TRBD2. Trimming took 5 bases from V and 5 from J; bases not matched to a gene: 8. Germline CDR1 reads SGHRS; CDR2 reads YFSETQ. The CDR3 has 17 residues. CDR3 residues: CASSSSGRAPWANVLTF. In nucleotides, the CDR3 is TGCGCCAGCAGTTCTAGCGGGAGGGCCCCTTGGGCCAACGTCCTGACTTTC.

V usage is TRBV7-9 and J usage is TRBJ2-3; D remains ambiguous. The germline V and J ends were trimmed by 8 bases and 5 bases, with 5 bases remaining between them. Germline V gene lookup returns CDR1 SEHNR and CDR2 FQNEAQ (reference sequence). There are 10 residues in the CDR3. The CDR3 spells CASEEDTQYF. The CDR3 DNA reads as TGTGCCAGCGAAGAAGATACGCAGTATTTT.

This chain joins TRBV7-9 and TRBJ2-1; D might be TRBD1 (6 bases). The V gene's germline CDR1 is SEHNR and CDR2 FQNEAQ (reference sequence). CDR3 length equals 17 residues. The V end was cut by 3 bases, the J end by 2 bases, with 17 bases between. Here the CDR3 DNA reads TGTGCCAGCAGCTTGGGACACGCCACCGGGACCTACAATGAGCAGTTCTTC. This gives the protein CASSLGHATGTYNEQFF.

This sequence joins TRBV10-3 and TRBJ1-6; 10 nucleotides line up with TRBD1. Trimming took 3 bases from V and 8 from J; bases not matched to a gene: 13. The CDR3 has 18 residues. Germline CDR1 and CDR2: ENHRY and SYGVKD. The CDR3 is CAISDPTTGGQTYSPLHF. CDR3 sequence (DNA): TGTGCCATCAGTGATCCAACGACAGGGGGCCAAACTTATTCACCCCTCCACTTT.

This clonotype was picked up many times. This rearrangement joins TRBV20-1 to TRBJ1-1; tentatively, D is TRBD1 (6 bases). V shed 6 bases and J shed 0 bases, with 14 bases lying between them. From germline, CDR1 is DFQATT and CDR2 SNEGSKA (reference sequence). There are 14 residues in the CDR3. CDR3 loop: CSATKTGMNTEAFF. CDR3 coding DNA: TGCAGTGCAACGAAGACAGGCATGAACACTGAAGCTTTCTTT.

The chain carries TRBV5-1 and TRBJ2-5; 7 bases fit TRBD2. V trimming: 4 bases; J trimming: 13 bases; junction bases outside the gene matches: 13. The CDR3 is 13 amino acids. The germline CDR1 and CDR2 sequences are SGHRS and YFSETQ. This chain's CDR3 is CASSGGTTRALYF. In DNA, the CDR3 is TGCGCCAGCAGCGGAGGGACTACCCGAGCGTTGTACTTC.

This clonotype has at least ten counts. CDR3 region: CASSPWTSRNEQFF. The CDR3 coding sequence is TGTGCCAGCAGCCCCTGGACTAGCCGAAATGAGCAGTTCTTC. V and J are TRBV7-2 and TRBJ2-1; 8 bases line up with TRBD2. Germline lookup yields CDR1 SGHTA and CDR2 FQGNSA. The J segment lost 7 bases and the V segment lost 5 bases, leaving 7 bases of the junction unmatched. The CDR3 is made up of 14 amino acids.

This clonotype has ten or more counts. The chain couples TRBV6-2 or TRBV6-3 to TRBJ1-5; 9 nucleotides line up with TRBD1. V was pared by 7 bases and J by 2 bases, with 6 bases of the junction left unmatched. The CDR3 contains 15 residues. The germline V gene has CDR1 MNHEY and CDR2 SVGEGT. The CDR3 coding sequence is TGTGCCAGCAACCCCGGACAGGGGCGCAATCAGCCCCAGCATTTT. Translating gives CASNPGQGRNQPQHF.

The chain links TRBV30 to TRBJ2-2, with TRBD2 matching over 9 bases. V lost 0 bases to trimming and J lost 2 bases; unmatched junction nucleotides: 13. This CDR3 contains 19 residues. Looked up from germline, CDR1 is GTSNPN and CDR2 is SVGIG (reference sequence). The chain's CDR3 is CAWSVPSGMSHQNTGELFF. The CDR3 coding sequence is TGTGCCTGGAGTGTCCCTAGCGGGATGTCCCACCAAAACACCGGGGAGCTGTTTTTT.

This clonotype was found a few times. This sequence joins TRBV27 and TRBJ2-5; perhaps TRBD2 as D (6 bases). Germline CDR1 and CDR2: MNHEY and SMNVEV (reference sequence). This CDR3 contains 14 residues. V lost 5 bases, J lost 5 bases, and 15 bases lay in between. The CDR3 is CASSPLGAGETQYF. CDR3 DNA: TGTGCCAGCAGTCCACTAGGGGCGGGGGAGACCCAGTACTTC.

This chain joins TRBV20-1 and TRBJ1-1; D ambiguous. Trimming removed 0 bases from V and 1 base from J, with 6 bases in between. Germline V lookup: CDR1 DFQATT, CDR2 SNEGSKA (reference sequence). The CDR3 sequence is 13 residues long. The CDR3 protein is CSARDGRNTEAFF. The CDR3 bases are TGCAGTGCTAGAGACGGTCGGAACACTGAAGCTTTCTTT.

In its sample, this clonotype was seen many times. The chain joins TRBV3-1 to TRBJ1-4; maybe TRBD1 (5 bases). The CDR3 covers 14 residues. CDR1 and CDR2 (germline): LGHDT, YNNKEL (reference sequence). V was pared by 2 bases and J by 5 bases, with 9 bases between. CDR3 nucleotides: TGTGCCAGCAGCCAACGCGGGGGGAATGAAAAACTGTTTTTT. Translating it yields CASSQRGGNEKLFF.

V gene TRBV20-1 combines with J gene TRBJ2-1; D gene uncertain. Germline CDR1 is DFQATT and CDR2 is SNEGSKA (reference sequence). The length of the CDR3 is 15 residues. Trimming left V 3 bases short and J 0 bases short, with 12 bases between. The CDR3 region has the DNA TGCAGTGCTAGCACCCTCTGGAGCTCCTACAATGAGCAGTTCTTC. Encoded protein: CSASTLWSSYNEQFF.

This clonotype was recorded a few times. The CDR3 DNA sequence: TGTGCCAGCAGTCCGGAGACTAGCGGGATGGGGGAGCAGTACTTC. It yields the protein CASSPETSGMGEQYF. The chain uses TRBV6-1 and TRBJ2-7, with 11 positions matching TRBD2. CDR3 length: 15 residues. Looked up from germline, CDR1 is MNHNS and CDR2 is SASEGT. V lost 5 bases and J lost 7; bases outside the gene matches: 10.

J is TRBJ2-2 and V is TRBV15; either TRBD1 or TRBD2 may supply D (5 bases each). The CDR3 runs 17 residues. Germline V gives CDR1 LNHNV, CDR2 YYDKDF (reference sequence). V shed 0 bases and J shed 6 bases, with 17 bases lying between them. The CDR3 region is CATSRDGIGAYAGELFF. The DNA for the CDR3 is TGTGCCACCAGCAGAGATGGGATCGGGGCGTATGCCGGGGAGCTGTTTTTT.

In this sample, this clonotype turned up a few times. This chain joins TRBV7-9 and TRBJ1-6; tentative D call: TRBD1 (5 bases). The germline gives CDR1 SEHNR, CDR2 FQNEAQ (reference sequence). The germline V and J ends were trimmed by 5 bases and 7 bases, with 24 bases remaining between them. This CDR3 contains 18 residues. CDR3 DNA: TGTGCCAGCAGCCGAGGCATTCTCGGGGACTTGAGGAATTCACCCCTCCACTTT. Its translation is CASSRGILGDLRNSPLHF. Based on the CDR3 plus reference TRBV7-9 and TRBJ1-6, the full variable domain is DTGVSQNPRHKITKRGQNVTFRCDPISEHNRLYWYRQTLGQGPEFLTYFQNEAQLEKSRLLSDRFSAERPKGSFSTLEIQRTEQGDSAMYLCASSRGILGDLRNSPLHFGNGTRLTVT.

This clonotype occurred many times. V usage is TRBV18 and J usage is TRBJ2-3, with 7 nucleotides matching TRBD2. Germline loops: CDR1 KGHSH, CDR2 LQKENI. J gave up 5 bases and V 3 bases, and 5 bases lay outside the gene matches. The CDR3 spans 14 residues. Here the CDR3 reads CASSPGTTIDTQYF. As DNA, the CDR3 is TGTGCCAGCTCACCGGGGACTACCATAGATACGCAGTATTTT.